This is a list of T cell receptor beta chains from one sample in a study of T-cell memory formation after mild COVID-19. TCRdb re-called the 5' RACE reads through MiXCR, storing one row per CDR3 protein. The sample yields some 320,000 distinct CDR3 sequences, roughly 15% seen once. The sequenced sample consisted of PBMCs or a T cell subset sorted from them (not recorded which). These receptor sequences come from a man aged 18 to 30 who had mild COVID-19 (a few samples of this study predate the infection). Cell type and time point are not known. The CDR3 runs from the conserved cysteine through the conserved F or W. A D gene is named only where the DNA matches it firmly. Expanded clones are given a class, and other clones once, few, many or no size at all.

TRBD1 TRBJ1-4 . TRBV20-1 CSARGGGGHEKLFF TGCAGTGCTAGAGGTGGAGGGGGCCATGAAAAACTGTTTTTT
TRBD1 TRBJ2-5 . TRBV9 CASSAGTGAGETQYF TGTGCCAGCAGCGCCGGGACAGGGGCCGGGGAGACCCAGTACTTC
. TRBJ2-3 few TRBV24-1 CATSESGIHTDTQYF TGTGCCACCAGTGAGTCCGGGATCCACACAGATACGCAGTATTTT
. TRBJ1-1 many TRBV5-1 CASSFQGSMNTEAFF TGCGCCAGCAGCTTCCAGGGAAGCATGAACACTGAAGCTTTCTTT
. TRBJ2-3 few TRBV12-3/TRBV12-4 CASTLGRRSGRADTQYF TGTGCCAGCACCTTAGGTCGGCGTTCCGGGCGGGCAGATACGCAGTATTTT
. TRBJ2-2 . TRBV4-2 CASSQDNPIANTGELFF TGTGCCAGCAGCCAAGATAATCCAATAGCGAACACCGGGGAGCTGTTTTTT
. TRBJ2-3 many TRBV7-2 CASSLADTQYF TGTGCCAGCAGCTTAGCAGATACGCAGTATTTT
. TRBJ1-5 . TRBV7-2 CASSSAPGRSYSNQPQHF TGTGCCAGCAGCTCCGCCCCGGGGAGAAGCTATAGCAATCAGCCCCAGCATTTT
. TRBJ2-5 . TRBV20-1 CSASVLGAQGTQYF TGCAGTGCTAGTGTCTTGGGGGCCCAGGGGACCCAGTACTTC
. TRBJ1-1 many TRBV18 CASSRGISYEDTEAFF TGTGCCAGCTCACGAGGAATCTCATATGAGGACACTGAAGCTTTCTTT
. TRBJ2-3 . TRBV27 CASSFVGGDTQYF TGTGCCAGCAGTTTCGTCGGAGGGGATACGCAGTATTTT
. TRBJ1-2 . TRBV27 CASSLNPLYGYTF TGTGCCAGCAGTTTAAACCCCCTCTATGGCTACACCTTC
. TRBJ2-3 few TRBV10-3 CAISDLAQSTDTQYF TGTGCCATCAGTGACCTGGCCCAGAGCACAGATACGCAGTATTTT
. TRBJ2-1 once TRBV7-9 CASSSKGTNEQFF TGTGCCAGCAGCTCCAAGGGCACCAATGAGCAGTTCTTC
TRBD1 TRBJ2-1 few TRBV11-3 CASSGQGRRGEQFF TGTGCCAGCAGCGGACAGGGGCGACGGGGTGAGCAGTTCTTC
. TRBJ2-1 . TRBV6-6 CASSYPGGEQFF TGTGCCAGCAGTTACCCCGGAGGTGAGCAGTTCTTC
. TRBJ2-7 many TRBV7-2 CASSSRRAYEQYF TGTGCCAGCAGCTCGCGACGCGCCTACGAGCAGTACTTC
. TRBJ1-6 few TRBV4-1 CASSQEARTPLHF TGCGCCAGCAGCCAAGAGGCAAGGACACCCCTCCACTTT
. TRBJ1-1 . TRBV6-2/TRBV6-3 CASSDVGLGTEAFF TGTGCCAGCTCCGATGTAGGCCTCGGCACTGAAGCTTTCTTT
. TRBJ2-3 few TRBV4-1 CASSQDRNRDTDTQYF TGCGCCAGCAGCCAAGATCGGAACAGGGACACAGATACGCAGTATTTT
TRBD2 TRBJ2-1 . TRBV20-1 CSASSAGDYNEQFF TGCAGTGCTAGTTCCGCGGGAGACTACAATGAGCAGTTCTTC
. TRBJ2-5 . TRBV5-1 CASSIRGRETQYF TGCGCCAGCAGCATCCGGGGTCGGGAGACCCAGTACTTC
. TRBJ2-1 few TRBV20-1 CSAGRGEMSYNEQFF TGCAGTGCTGGGCGCGGGGAGATGTCCTACAATGAGCAGTTCTTC
. TRBJ1-2 once TRBV24-1 CATSDLDKGRSGYTF TGTGCCACCAGTGATTTGGACAAGGGAAGGAGTGGCTACACCTTC
. TRBJ2-2 few TRBV6-2/TRBV6-3 CASRDLYTGELFF TGTGCCAGCCGGGACCTTTACACCGGGGAGCTGTTTTTT
. TRBJ1-3 . TRBV12-3/TRBV12-4 CASSFLRRGNTIYF TGTGCCAGCAGTTTTTTACGAAGGGGAAACACCATATATTTT
. TRBJ1-4 few TRBV5-1 CASSLGIAVTNEKLFF TGCGCCAGCAGCTTGGGTATTGCGGTTACTAATGAAAAACTGTTTTTT
. TRBJ2-1 . TRBV5-4 CASSPRGFTSSYNEQFF TGTGCCAGCAGCCCCCGGGGGTTTACCAGCTCCTACAATGAGCAGTTCTTC
TRBD1 TRBJ1-2 few TRBV5-1 CASSPGQEDYGYTF TGCGCCAGCAGCCCGGGACAGGAGGACTATGGCTACACCTTC
. TRBJ2-2 . TRBV20-1 CSALRPETGELFF TGCAGTGCTCTACGGCCTGAGACCGGGGAGCTGTTTTTT
. TRBJ2-7 many TRBV5-5 CASSLAIGLGTVSYEQYF TGTGCCAGCAGCTTGGCCATTGGACTCGGGACTGTATCCTACGAGCAGTACTTC
TRBD1 TRBJ1-4 . TRBV12-3/TRBV12-4 CASSLTGGFEKLFF TGTGCCAGCAGTTTAACAGGGGGTTTTGAAAAACTGTTTTTT
. TRBJ1-1 . TRBV7-9 CASSPQGQLLVAEAFF TGTGCCAGCAGCCCACAGGGCCAACTACTTGTAGCTGAAGCTTTCTTT
. TRBJ1-2 few TRBV4-1 CASSQDSVGKNYGYTF TGCGCCAGCAGCCAAGATTCGGTTGGGAAAAACTATGGCTACACCTTC
. TRBJ1-2 few TRBV5-6 CASSPRGNNYGYTF TGTGCCAGCAGCCCGAGGGGAAACAACTATGGCTACACCTTC
. TRBJ1-1 . TRBV12-3/TRBV12-4 CASRHTDAGSTEAFF TGTGCCAGCAGGCACACAGATGCAGGAAGTACTGAAGCTTTCTTT
. TRBJ2-5 . TRBV25-1 CASSGRGGQRETQYF TGTGCCAGCAGTGGCCGAGGGGGTCAGCGGGAGACCCAGTACTTC
. TRBJ2-2 . TRBV30 CAWSEGTGYTGELFF TGTGCCTGGAGTGAGGGGACGGGGTACACCGGGGAGCTGTTTTTT
TRBD1 TRBJ1-1 . TRBV4-3 CASSLGQQDTEAFF TGCGCCAGCAGCCTGGGACAGCAGGACACTGAAGCTTTCTTT
TRBD2 TRBJ2-3 few TRBV7-3 CASSPARGGGTDTQYF TGTGCCAGCAGCCCCGCCCGGGGGGGCGGCACAGATACGCAGTATTTT
. TRBJ2-3 . TRBV20-1 CSARDVRGSTDTQYF TGCAGTGCTAGAGATGTCCGGGGAAGCACAGATACGCAGTATTTT
. TRBJ2-5 . TRBV6-1 CASSTGVSYF TGTGCCAGCAGTACCGGGGTCTCGTACTTC
. TRBJ1-2 . TRBV6-5 CASSYSGRVGYGYTF TGTGCCAGCAGTTACTCTGGACGGGTTGGCTATGGCTACACCTTC
TRBD1 TRBJ1-5 many TRBV5-1 CASSLTGDQPQHF TGTGCCAGCAGTTTGACAGGGGATCAGCCCCAGCATTTT
TRBD1 TRBJ2-2 few TRBV7-8 CASSLRTGGSGELFF TGTGCCAGCAGCCTACGGACAGGGGGGTCCGGGGAGCTGTTTTTT
TRBD1 TRBJ2-1 few TRBV11-2 CASSIDRANEQFF TGTGCCAGCAGCATCGACAGGGCCAATGAGCAGTTCTTC
TRBD1 TRBJ1-2 few TRBV28 CASEDRGLNNGYTF TGTGCCAGCGAAGACAGGGGGTTAAATAATGGCTACACCTTC
. TRBJ2-1 few TRBV6-5 CASSYGKNEQFF TGTGCCAGCAGTTACGGGAAGAATGAGCAGTTCTTC
. TRBJ2-1 . TRBV6-5 CASSPLGGGIDEQFF TGTGCCAGCAGTCCACTGGGAGGGGGGATTGATGAGCAGTTCTTC
TRBD1 TRBJ2-7 . TRBV7-2 CASSPRTGSPYEQYF TGTGCCAGCAGCCCGCGGACAGGTTCCCCCTACGAGCAGTACTTC